The 22 T cell receptor beta chains below all came from one sample that was sequenced in a study of CD8+ T cells in alopecia areata. In each case, RNA was isolated and then reverse transcribed into cDNA as the sequencing template. TCRdb keeps only in-frame clones here, not all; method: immunoSEQ multiplex PCR. The sample records fewer than 100,000 clones, roughly 64% being singletons. Treatment described: oral pan-JAK inhibitor, 5-10 mg twice daily. Sequenced here: CD8+ T cells sorted from blood, sampled at week 4, from a patient treated with tofacitinib. These TCRs come from a human donor with alopecia areata.

The rearrangement uses TRBV4-3 and TRBJ1-2; D might be TRBD1 (5 bases). Germline V CDR1 and CDR2: LGHNA, YSLEER. The CDR3 is 17 residues long. V lost 0 bases to trimming and J lost 8 bases, with 22 bases between them. The CDR3 loop is CASSQDSGLVNWGGYTF. The DNA of the CDR3 is TGCGCCAGCAGCCAAGATTCAGGGCTAGTCAATTGGGGCGGCTACACCTTC.

This chain links TRBV27 with TRBJ1-2; D gene unclear. Germline V gene lookup returns CDR1 MNHEY and CDR2 SMNVEV (reference sequence). The CDR3 runs 15 residues. V lost 3 bases, J lost 0 bases, and 11 bases lay in between. The CDR3 DNA reads as TGTGCCAGCAGTTTTACCCTCGGGGCTAACTATGGCTACACCTTC. It specifies CASSFTLGANYGYTF.

This clone turned up a few times. This CDR3 is also generated by other DNA sequences in the sample. The V gene is TRBV29-1, the J gene TRBJ1-2; D remains unclear. CDR1 is SQVTM, CDR2 ANQGSEA, per germline. Trimming took 4 bases from V and 2 from J, leaving 5 bases between them. The CDR3 totals 11 residues. In nucleotides, the CDR3 is TGCAGCGTTGTATCCAACTATGGCTACACCTTC. Its translation is CSVVSNYGYTF.

The rearrangement joins TRBV5-1 to TRBJ2-3; 9 nucleotides match TRBD2. Germline V gene data show CDR1 as SGHRS and CDR2 as YFSETQ. V shed 7 bases, J shed 7 bases, and the junction held 10 bases outside the gene matches. The CDR3 extends over 14 amino acids. The CDR3 region is CASAGAGGPHTQYF. For the CDR3, the DNA is TGCGCCAGCGCCGGGGCGGGAGGGCCTCATACGCAGTATTTT.

The chain is built from TRBV11-2 and TRBJ2-7; D remains ambiguous. Germline CDR1 SGHAT, CDR2 FQNNGV. V was clipped by 1 base and J by 6 bases, with 13 bases between them. CDR3 size: 14 residues. The chain's CDR3 is CASSLALWMPEQYF. In DNA form, the CDR3 reads TGTGCCAGCAGCTTAGCCTTGTGGATGCCCGAGCAGTACTTC.

A few counts support this clone. V usage is TRBV29-1 and J usage is TRBJ2-3, with a weak D call TRBD2 (6 bases). This CDR3 spans 14 amino acids. Germline values: CDR1 SQVTM, CDR2 ANQGSEA. Trimming stripped 7 bases from V and 0 bases from J, with 14 bases between. The CDR3 here is CSGDAGTSTDTQYF. In nucleotides, the CDR3 is TGCAGCGGAGACGCCGGGACTAGCACAGATACGCAGTATTTT.

The chain employs TRBV6-5 and TRBJ1-1; D remains ambiguous. The germline V gene encodes CDR1 MNHEY and CDR2 SVGAGI. The CDR3 runs to 14 residues. The ends were cut back, 0 bases at V and 7 bases at J, with 12 bases in the middle. The CDR3 loop is CASSYSGGGYEAFF. In DNA form, the CDR3 reads TGTGCCAGCAGTTACTCGGGCGGCGGGTATGAAGCTTTCTTT.

This chain connects TRBV29-1 to TRBJ2-7, with D tentatively TRBD2 (6 bases). V lost 0 bases, J lost 2 bases, and 8 bases lay in between. Germline CDR1 reads SQVTM; CDR2 reads ANQGSEA. This CDR3 has 13 residues. The CDR3 here is CSVEEREPYEQYF. The DNA of the CDR3 is TGCAGCGTTGAAGAACGGGAGCCCTACGAGCAGTACTTC.

In DNA form, the CDR3 reads TGTGCCAGCAGTGAAGCGCTTTTTGCCAGCGGTAACTATGGCTACACCTTC. It translates to CASSEALFASGNYGYTF. The V call is TRBV6-1, the J call TRBJ1-2; D ambiguous. Germline lookup yields CDR1 MNHNS and CDR2 SASEGT. The CDR3 is 17 amino acids. Trimming shortened V by 0 bases and J by 1 base, and 15 bases separated the two germline ends.

This clone was observed a handful of times. The chain recombines TRBV6-5 with TRBJ1-2, with 8 bases that match TRBD1. V lost 4 bases and J lost 3; bases outside the gene matches: 7. Germline assignment: CDR1 MNHEY and CDR2 SVGAGI. This CDR3 has 15 amino acids. CDR3: CASSWGGQDHYGYTF. CDR3 bases: TGTGCCAGCAGTTGGGGGGGACAGGACCACTATGGCTACACCTTC.

The chain joins TRBV19 to TRBJ2-3, with a tentative D call TRBD1 (6 bases). The germline gives CDR1 LNHDA, CDR2 SQIVND (reference sequence). This CDR3 spans 14 amino acids. Trimming left V 7 bases short and J 0 bases short, with 11 bases between. The CDR3 protein is CASMVGASTDTQYF. In DNA form, the CDR3 reads TGTGCCAGTATGGTGGGGGCCAGCACAGATACGCAGTATTTT.

This CDR3 is CAVVRGTGELFF. CDR3 DNA sequence: TGTGCTGTCGTGAGGGGAACCGGGGAGCTGTTTTTT. This chain joins TRBV7-9 and TRBJ2-2; D could derive from TRBD1 or TRBD2 (5 bases each). Germline V lookup: CDR1 SEHNR, CDR2 FQNEAQ (reference sequence). The CDR3 consists of 12 residues.

This sequence joins TRBV5-1 and TRBJ2-7, with D perhaps matching TRBD1 or TRBD2 (5 bases each). This CDR3 comprises 13 residues. V was trimmed by 4 bases and J by 2 bases, leaving 10 bases between them. Germline V gives CDR1 SGHRS, CDR2 YFSETQ. The chain's CDR3 is CASSVSGPYEQYF. CDR3 nucleotides: TGCGCCAGCAGCGTTTCGGGACCCTACGAGCAGTACTTC. Full variable domain (missing parts from reference TRBV5-1 and TRBJ2-7): KAGVTQTPRYLIKTRGQQVTLSCSPISGHRSVSWYQQTPGQGLQFLFEYFSETQRNKGNFPGRFSGRQFSNSRSEMNVSTLELGDSALYLCASSVSGPYEQYFGPGTRLTVT.

Notes on this clone: This may stem from a read error, because a much larger clone lies one nucleotide away. This sample also contains other DNA sequences that code for the same CDR3. The chain is built from TRBV19 and TRBJ1-5; D perhaps matches TRBD1 (5 bases). The V end was cut by 5 bases, the J end by 0 bases, with 11 bases between. CDR1 and CDR2 (germline): LNHDA, SQIVND (reference sequence). The length of the CDR3 is 15 residues. The CDR3 nucleotides read TGTGCCAGTAGTCTAACAGGTTATAGCAATCAGCCCCAGCATTTT. This encodes CASSLTGYSNQPQHF.

The chain links TRBV25-1 to TRBJ1-1; TRBD1 aligns across 8 bases. Trimming removed 4 bases from V and 7 bases from J; junction bases left unmatched: 11. The CDR3 sequence is 15 residues long. From germline, CDR1 is MGHDK and CDR2 SYGVNS. The CDR3 coding sequence is TGTGCCAGCAGTGCCGTCGAGACAGGGGATGTTGAAGCTTTCTTT. It translates to CASSAVETGDVEAFF.

The chain is built from TRBV29-1 and TRBJ1-1; D is uncertain. CDR1 and CDR2 (germline): SQVTM, ANQGSEA. V lost 6 bases and J 5 bases, leaving 7 bases between the germline ends. The CDR3 is 10 amino acids. The CDR3 DNA reads TGCAGCGTCCTCAAGACTGAAGCTTTCTTT. Translated: CSVLKTEAFF.

The chain recombines TRBV5-6 with TRBJ2-1; 11 bases match TRBD2. There are 18 residues in the CDR3. With 3 bases clipped from V and 6 bases from J, the junction kept 14 bases outside the gene matches. Germline V CDR1 and CDR2: SGHDT, YYEEEE. The CDR3 spells CASSYATIAGGPGNEQFF. DNA of the CDR3: TGTGCCAGCAGCTACGCGACGATAGCGGGGGGGCCGGGCAATGAGCAGTTCTTC.

CDR3 residues: CASSLELGFNYGYTF. The CDR3, as DNA: TGCGCCAGCAGCTTGGAATTGGGGTTTAACTATGGCTACACCTTC. This chain connects TRBV5-1 to TRBJ1-2, with D hard to call. The CDR3 has 15 residues. Trimming removed 0 bases from V and 1 base from J, with 10 bases in between. CDR1 and CDR2 from the germline V gene are SGHRS and YFSETQ.

There are a few counts of this clone. The rearrangement joins TRBV7-9 to TRBJ2-7; TRBD1 might be the D (6 bases). V lost 4 bases, J lost 5 bases, and 18 bases lay in between. The CDR3 spans 15 residues. Germline assignment: CDR1 SEHNR and CDR2 FQNEAQ (reference sequence). CDR3 bases: TGTGCCAGCAGCTCGGAACCAGGGGTAATCCACGAGCAGTACTTC. Protein: CASSSEPGVIHEQYF.

CDR3 amino acids: CASSLAGAKDGYTF. The CDR3 nucleotides read TGTGCCAGCAGTTTAGCGGGGGCAAAGGATGGCTACACCTTC. V usage is TRBV27 and J usage is TRBJ1-2, with D tentatively TRBD1 (6 bases). This CDR3 is built from 14 residues. Germline assignment: CDR1 MNHEY and CDR2 SMNVEV (reference sequence). Trimming shortened V by 2 bases and J by 6 bases, and 13 bases separated the two germline ends.

The rearrangement links TRBV27 to TRBJ1-2, with 9 nucleotides matching TRBD1. CDR1 and CDR2 (germline): MNHEY, SMNVEV (reference sequence). The CDR3 is 15 residues long. J was trimmed by 2 bases and V by 2 bases; bases with no gene match: 3. The CDR3 region is CASSLTGTGNYGYTF. In DNA, the CDR3 is TGTGCCAGCAGTTTAACCGGGACAGGGAACTATGGCTACACCTTC.

This clone was detected once. The chain couples TRBV15 to TRBJ2-5, with 10 nucleotides matching TRBD2. The CDR3 sequence is 15 residues long. The V gene's germline CDR1 is LNHNV and CDR2 YYDKDF (reference sequence). V was pared by 5 bases and J by 1 base, with 4 bases of the junction left unmatched. The CDR3 bases are TGTGCCACCAGCGGAACTAGCGGGACCCAAGAGACCCAGTACTTC. Encoded protein: CATSGTSGTQETQYF.